The 8 T cell receptor beta chains given below trace back to one sample, sequenced in a study of beta chain features in type 1 diabetes. These receptors are not linked to any known antigen. Expressed TCRB transcripts were sequenced, since all the RNA that had been isolated was reverse transcribed. The protocol was immunoSEQ multiplex PCR, while the TCRdb copy is restricted to in-frame clones and leaves out a portion. The sample holds around 46,000 clones, roughly 48% seen once. Broader study findings: Shorter TCRB CDR3s, moderately but significantly so, were found in Type 1 diabetes patients in all four CD4+ subsets.

The sequenced sample consisted of stem cell memory CD4+ T cells from blood. The receptors were gathered from a man younger than 45 with type 1 diabetes.

The V gene is TRBV9, the J gene TRBJ1-5; TRBD1 matches 8 bases. The trim removed 4 bases at V and 7 bases at J, leaving 10 bases unmatched. This CDR3 is 15 amino acids long. CDR1 is SGDLS, CDR2 YYNGEE, per germline. CDR3 sequence reads: CASSSGQAVGQPQHF. The CDR3 DNA follows: TGTGCCAGCAGCTCGGGACAGGCCGTAGGGCAGCCCCAGCATTTT.

The chain is built from TRBV5-1 and TRBJ2-5; 14 bases line up with TRBD2. This CDR3 region has 16 residues. The ends lost 2 bases at V and 5 bases at J; junction bases unmatched: 5. Germline-derived CDR1 and CDR2 are SGHRS and YFSETQ. The chain's CDR3 is CASSLGLAGGGETQYF. CDR3 coding DNA: TGCGCCAGCAGCTTAGGACTAGCGGGAGGAGGGGAGACCCAGTACTTC. Full variable domain (rest looked up from reference TRBV5-1 and TRBJ2-5): KAGVTQTPRYLIKTRGQQVTLSCSPISGHRSVSWYQQTPGQGLQFLFEYFSETQRNKGNFPGRFSGRQFSNSRSEMNVSTLELGDSALYLCASSLGLAGGGETQYFGPGTRLLVL.

The rearrangement joins TRBV15 to TRBJ2-7, with TRBD2 matching over 11 bases. V was pared by 3 bases and J by 0 bases, with 10 bases of the junction left unmatched. This CDR3 spans 18 amino acids. Per germline, CDR1 LNHNV and CDR2 YYDKDF (reference sequence). The CDR3 nucleotides are TGTGCCACCAGCAGGGACTCGCTAGCGGGAGGTTTCTCCTACGAGCAGTACTTC. This encodes CATSRDSLAGGFSYEQYF.

This clone was seen a few times. The chain couples TRBV7-3 to TRBJ2-3; 10 bases match TRBD1. The germline CDR1 and CDR2 sequences are SGHTA and FQGTGA. Trimming cost V 2 bases and J 0 bases; bases outside gene matches: 2. CDR3 length equals 16 residues. CDR3 loop: CASSLLDRGSTDTQYF. In nucleotides, the CDR3 is TGTGCCAGCAGCTTATTGGACAGGGGGAGCACAGATACGCAGTATTTT.

This clone has only a few counts. In nucleotides, the CDR3 is TGTGCCAGCTCACGAGGGCCCAATACCGGGGAGCTGTTTTTT. Translating gives CASSRGPNTGELFF. V usage is TRBV18 and J usage is TRBJ2-2, with a tentative D call TRBD2 (5 bases). CDR1 and CDR2 from the germline V gene are KGHSH and LQKENI. The CDR3 extends over 14 amino acids. V shed 4 bases and J shed 5 bases, with 11 bases lying between them.

The V gene is TRBV5-6, the J gene TRBJ2-5, with 7 bases fitting TRBD2. The J segment lost 4 bases and the V segment lost 4 bases, leaving 10 bases of the junction unmatched. The CDR3 contains 15 residues. Germline values: CDR1 SGHDT, CDR2 YYEEEE. CDR3 region: CASSRRSGRSETQYF. The CDR3 DNA is TGTGCCAGCAGCCGGCGCTCCGGGAGGTCAGAGACCCAGTACTTC. Full variable domain (rest looked up from reference TRBV5-6 and TRBJ2-5): DAGVTQSPTHLIKTRGQQVTLRCSPKSGHDTVSWYQQALGQGPQFIFQYYEEEERQRGNFPDRFSGHQFPNYSSELNVNALLLGDSALYLCASSRRSGRSETQYFGPGTRLLVL.

The rearrangement links TRBV7-2 to TRBJ1-1, with a possible D match to TRBD1 (6 bases). CDR3 length: 14 amino acids. Germline V gene sequence: CDR1 SGHTA, CDR2 FQGNSA. With 5 bases removed from V and 1 base from J, the gap between germline ends came to 11 bases. The CDR3 protein is CASSLQGPNTEAFF. In nucleotides, the CDR3 is TGTGCCAGCAGCCTACAGGGACCGAACACTGAAGCTTTCTTT.

The rearrangement uses TRBV5-1 and TRBJ2-5; D perhaps matches TRBD1 (5 bases). The CDR3 contains 14 residues. The germline V gene encodes CDR1 SGHRS and CDR2 YFSETQ. Trimming took 0 bases from V and 4 from J, leaving 10 bases between them. The CDR3 nucleotides are TGCGCCAGCAGCTTGGAACCCAGGGTAGAGACCCAGTACTTC. Amino acids: CASSLEPRVETQYF.